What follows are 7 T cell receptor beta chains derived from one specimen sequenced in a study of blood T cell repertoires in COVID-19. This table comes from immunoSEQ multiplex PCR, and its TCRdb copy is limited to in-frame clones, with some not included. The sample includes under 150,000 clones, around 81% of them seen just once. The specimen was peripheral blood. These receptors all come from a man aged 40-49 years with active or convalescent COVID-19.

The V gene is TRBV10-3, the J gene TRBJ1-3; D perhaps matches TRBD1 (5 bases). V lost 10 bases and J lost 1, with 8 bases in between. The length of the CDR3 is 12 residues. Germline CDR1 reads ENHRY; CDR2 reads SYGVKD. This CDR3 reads CATGGSGNTIYF. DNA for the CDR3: TGTGCCACCGGGGGTTCTGGAAACACCATATATTTT.

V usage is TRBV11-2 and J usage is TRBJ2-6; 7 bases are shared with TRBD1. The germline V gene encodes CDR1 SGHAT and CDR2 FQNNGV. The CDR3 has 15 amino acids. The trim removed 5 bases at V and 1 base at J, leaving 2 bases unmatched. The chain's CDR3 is CASSRQGSGANVLTF. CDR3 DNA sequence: TGTGCCAGCAGCCGACAGGGTTCTGGGGCCAACGTCCTGACTTTC.

The CDR3 bases are TGCAGCGCTTCGACTAGCGGGGGGGCGGGTGAGCAGTTCTTC. It codes for CSASTSGGAGEQFF. The V gene is TRBV29-1, the J gene TRBJ2-1; 14 positions agree with TRBD2. The CDR3 loop spans 14 amino acids. V trimming: 7 bases; J trimming: 9 bases; junction bases outside the gene matches: 8. Germline CDR1 and CDR2: SQVTM and ANQGSEA.

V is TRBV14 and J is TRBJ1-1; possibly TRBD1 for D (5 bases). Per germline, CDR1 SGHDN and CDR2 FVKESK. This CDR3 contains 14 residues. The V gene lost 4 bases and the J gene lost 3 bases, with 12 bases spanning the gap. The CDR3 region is CASSPRQYHTEAFF. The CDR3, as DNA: TGTGCCAGCAGCCCTAGACAGTACCACACTGAAGCTTTCTTT.

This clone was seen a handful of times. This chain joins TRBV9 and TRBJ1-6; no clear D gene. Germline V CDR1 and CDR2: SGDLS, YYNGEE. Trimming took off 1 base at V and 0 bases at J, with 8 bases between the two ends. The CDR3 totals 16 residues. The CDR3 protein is CASSVSNSSYNSPLHF. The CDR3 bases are TGTGCCAGCAGCGTATCTAACAGCTCCTATAATTCACCCCTCCACTTT.

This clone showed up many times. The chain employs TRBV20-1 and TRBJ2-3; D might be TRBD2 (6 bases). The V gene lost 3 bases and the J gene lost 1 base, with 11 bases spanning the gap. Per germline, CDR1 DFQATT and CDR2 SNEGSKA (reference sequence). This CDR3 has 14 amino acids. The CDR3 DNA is TGCAGTGCTAGTATTGCGGGGCGCACAGATACGCAGTATTTT. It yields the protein CSASIAGRTDTQYF.

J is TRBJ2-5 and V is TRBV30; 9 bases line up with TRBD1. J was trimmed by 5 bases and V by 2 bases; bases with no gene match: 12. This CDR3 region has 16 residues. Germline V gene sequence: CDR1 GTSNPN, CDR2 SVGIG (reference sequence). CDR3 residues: CAWSLLPGQGLETQYF. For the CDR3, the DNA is TGTGCCTGGAGTCTCCTACCGGGACAGGGCTTGGAGACCCAGTACTTC. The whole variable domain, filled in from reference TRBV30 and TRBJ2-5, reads SQTIHQWPATLVQPVGSPLSLECTVEGTSNPNLYWYRQAAGRGLQLLFYSVGIGQISSEVPQNLSASRPQDRQFILSSKKLLLSDSGFYLCAWSLLPGQGLETQYFGPGTRLLVL.